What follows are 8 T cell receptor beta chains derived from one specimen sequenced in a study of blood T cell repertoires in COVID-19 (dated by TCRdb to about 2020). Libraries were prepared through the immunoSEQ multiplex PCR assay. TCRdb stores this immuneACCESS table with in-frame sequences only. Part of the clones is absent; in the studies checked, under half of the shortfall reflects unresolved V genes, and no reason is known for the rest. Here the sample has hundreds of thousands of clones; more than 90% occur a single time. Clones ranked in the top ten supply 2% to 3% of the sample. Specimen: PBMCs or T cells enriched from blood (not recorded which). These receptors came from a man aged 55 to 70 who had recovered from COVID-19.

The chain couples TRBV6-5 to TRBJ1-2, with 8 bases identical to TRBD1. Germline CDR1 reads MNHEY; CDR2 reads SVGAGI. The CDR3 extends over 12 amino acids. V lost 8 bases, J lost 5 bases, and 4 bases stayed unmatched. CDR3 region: CASRDRPYGYTF. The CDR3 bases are TGTGCCAGCCGGGACAGGCCTTATGGCTACACCTTC.

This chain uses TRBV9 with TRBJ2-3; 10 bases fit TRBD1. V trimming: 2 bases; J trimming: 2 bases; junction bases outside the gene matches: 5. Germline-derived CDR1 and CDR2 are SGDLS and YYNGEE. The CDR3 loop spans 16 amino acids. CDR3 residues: CASSVTGTGATDTQYF. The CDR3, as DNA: TGTGCCAGCAGCGTTACCGGGACAGGGGCCACAGATACGCAGTATTTT.

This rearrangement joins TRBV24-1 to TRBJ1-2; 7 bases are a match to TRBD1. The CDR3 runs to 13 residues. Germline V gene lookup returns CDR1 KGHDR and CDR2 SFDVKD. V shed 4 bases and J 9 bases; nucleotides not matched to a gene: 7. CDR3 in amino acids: CATSEGGGRSYTF. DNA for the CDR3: TGTGCCACCAGTGAAGGAGGGGGCAGGAGCTACACCTTC.

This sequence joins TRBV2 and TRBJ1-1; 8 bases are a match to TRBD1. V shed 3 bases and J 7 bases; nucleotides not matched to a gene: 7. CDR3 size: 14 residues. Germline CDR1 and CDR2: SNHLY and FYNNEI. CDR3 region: CASSDRTGKNEAFF. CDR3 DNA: TGTGCCAGCAGTGATAGGACAGGGAAAAATGAAGCTTTCTTT.

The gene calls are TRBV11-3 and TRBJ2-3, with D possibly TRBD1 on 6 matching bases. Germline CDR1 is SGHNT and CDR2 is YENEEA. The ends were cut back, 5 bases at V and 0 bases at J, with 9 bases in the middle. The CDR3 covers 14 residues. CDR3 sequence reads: CASSIGQSTDTQYF. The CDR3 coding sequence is TGTGCCAGCAGCATCGGACAGAGCACAGATACGCAGTATTTT.

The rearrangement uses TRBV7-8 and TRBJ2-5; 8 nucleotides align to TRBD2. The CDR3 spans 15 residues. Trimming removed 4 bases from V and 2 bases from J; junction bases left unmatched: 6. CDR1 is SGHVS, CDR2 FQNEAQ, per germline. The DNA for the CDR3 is TGTGCCAGCAGCTCCTTAGCGGGATGGCAAGAGACCCAGTACTTC. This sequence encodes CASSSLAGWQETQYF.

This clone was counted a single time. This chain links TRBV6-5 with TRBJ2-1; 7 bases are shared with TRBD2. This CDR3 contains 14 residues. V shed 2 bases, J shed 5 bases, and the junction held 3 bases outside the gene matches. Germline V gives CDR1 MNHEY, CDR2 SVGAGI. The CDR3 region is CASSYAGENNEQFF. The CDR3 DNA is TGTGCCAGCAGTTACGCGGGAGAGAACAATGAGCAGTTCTTC.

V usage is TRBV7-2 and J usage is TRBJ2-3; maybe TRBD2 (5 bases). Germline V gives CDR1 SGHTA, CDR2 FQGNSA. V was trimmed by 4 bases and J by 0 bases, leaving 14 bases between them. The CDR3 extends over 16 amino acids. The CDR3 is CASSSLGSASTDTQYF. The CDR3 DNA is TGTGCCAGCAGCTCCCTAGGGAGTGCTAGCACAGATACGCAGTATTTT.